The rows below give T cell receptor beta chains drawn from one sample of a study of blood T cell repertoires in COVID-19. Only in-frame clones appear in the TCRdb table, and some are missing; sequencing was by immunoSEQ multiplex PCR. Counted here are 450,000 to 500,000 clones, around 87% occurring once; the ten biggest clones make up 0.7%. Sequencing was done on a sample of PBMCs or T cells enriched from blood (not recorded which). The receptors come from a woman under 30 who had recovered from COVID-19. Both conserved end residues are trimmed from each CDR3. Clone size is shown for a subset of rows, as once, few, many or a class of expanded clone.

J: TRBJ2-2
V: TRBV2
size: once
CDR3: ASMADRNTGELF

J: TRBJ1-5
V: TRBV30
size: -
CDR3: AWNRGSNQPQH

J: TRBJ1-1
V: TRBV7-2
size: few
CDR3: ASSLGQGPTEAF

J: TRBJ1-1
V: TRBV7-9
size: -
CDR3: ASSTNTEAF

J: TRBJ2-7
V: TRBV4-1
size: -
CDR3: ASSQESGPGLAGWSYEQY

J: TRBJ1-6
V: TRBV6-5
size: -
CDR3: ASRRSYNSPLH

J: TRBJ1-1
V: TRBV4-1
size: -
CDR3: ASSRGTNTEAF

J: TRBJ2-1
V: TRBV7-9
size: -
CDR3: ASSLRAVNEQF

J: TRBJ2-3
V: TRBV5-6
size: -
CDR3: ASRPWGGGRTDTQY

J: TRBJ2-7
V: TRBV5-1
size: once
CDR3: ASSPTPSTGGGGYEQY

J: TRBJ1-1
V: TRBV2
size: -
CDR3: ASSERGGVSMNTEAF

J: TRBJ1-2
V: TRBV14
size: -
CDR3: ASSQNQGDGYT

J: TRBJ1-1
V: TRBV14
size: -
CDR3: ASSQDLLLVGEAF

J: TRBJ1-5
V: TRBV5-1
size: -
CDR3: ASSPTGDHQPQH

J: TRBJ2-5
V: TRBV6-1
size: once
CDR3: ASSESVEETQY

J: TRBJ1-2
V: TRBV5-1
size: few
CDR3: ASSFDREGYT

J: TRBJ1-2
V: TRBV7-9
size: -
CDR3: ASSFEAGVAT

J: TRBJ1-5
V: TRBV19
size: -
CDR3: ASSIEGWEPQH

J: TRBJ1-2
V: TRBV7-9
size: -
CDR3: ASSDRVTGRNYGYT

J: TRBJ2-2
V: TRBV6-1
size: -
CDR3: ASSVSGLAAFTGELF

J: TRBJ2-1
V: TRBV7-9
size: -
CDR3: ASSLGRGYGDNEQF

J: TRBJ2-7
V: TRBV5-1
size: once
CDR3: ASSLGTGTYEQY

J: TRBJ1-3
V: TRBV3-1/TRBV3-2
size: -
CDR3: ASSQVGGAVSGNTIY

J: TRBJ1-3
V: TRBV5-1
size: -
CDR3: ASSLYAGGDSGNTIY

J: TRBJ1-2
V: TRBV10-3
size: -
CDR3: AISERTPSGYSYGYT

J: TRBJ2-7
V: TRBV11-2
size: -
CDR3: ASSRDRAPYEQY

J: TRBJ2-5
V: TRBV4-1
size: -
CDR3: ASSLNDWMKETQY

J: TRBJ1-5
V: TRBV5-5
size: -
CDR3: ASSTGTGVLGQPQH

J: TRBJ1-4
V: TRBV28
size: -
CDR3: ASSLRTDLSTNEKLF

J: TRBJ1-1
V: TRBV28
size: -
CDR3: ASSGNTEAF

J: TRBJ1-6
V: TRBV14
size: -
CDR3: ASSFAGGSYNSPLH

J: TRBJ1-2
V: TRBV19
size: -
CDR3: ASSIAVGVGGTGHYGYT

J: TRBJ1-1
V: TRBV5-4
size: -
CDR3: ASSPPPQMNTEAF

J: TRBJ1-2
V: TRBV28
size: -
CDR3: ASRGQGIDGYT

J: TRBJ1-1
V: TRBV2
size: -
CDR3: AGSRGTEAF

J: TRBJ2-7
V: TRBV5-1
size: -
CDR3: ASSLERTPTYEQY

J: TRBJ2-7
V: TRBV25-1
size: -
CDR3: ASSKDSSSYEQY

J: TRBJ1-1
V: TRBV5-1
size: -
CDR3: ASSAVAGRMNTEAF

J: TRBJ1-1
V: TRBV27
size: -
CDR3: ASSPGQGVAEAF

J: TRBJ1-4
V: TRBV19
size: -
CDR3: ASSIDRGATEKLF

J: TRBJ2-2
V: TRBV19
size: -
CDR3: ASSIFLLDRELGGELF

J: TRBJ2-1
V: TRBV3-1/TRBV3-2
size: -
CDR3: ASSDSGGPHNEQF

J: TRBJ1-2
V: TRBV6-5
size: -
CDR3: ASSPWTDNYGYT

J: TRBJ2-7
V: TRBV5-1
size: -
CDR3: ASSSYSTYEQY

J: TRBJ1-2
V: TRBV5-1
size: -
CDR3: ASSLERVGYT

J: TRBJ2-7
V: TRBV27
size: once
CDR3: ASSLGATYEQY

J: TRBJ2-2
V: TRBV30
size: -
CDR3: AWRRQGNTGELF

J: TRBJ1-4
V: TRBV11-2
size: -
CDR3: ASSHGTYKNNEKLF

J: TRBJ1-2
V: TRBV4-1
size: -
CDR3: ASSPLFKRGDGYT

J: TRBJ2-1
V: TRBV4-2
size: -
CDR3: ATSAGGPPRNEQF